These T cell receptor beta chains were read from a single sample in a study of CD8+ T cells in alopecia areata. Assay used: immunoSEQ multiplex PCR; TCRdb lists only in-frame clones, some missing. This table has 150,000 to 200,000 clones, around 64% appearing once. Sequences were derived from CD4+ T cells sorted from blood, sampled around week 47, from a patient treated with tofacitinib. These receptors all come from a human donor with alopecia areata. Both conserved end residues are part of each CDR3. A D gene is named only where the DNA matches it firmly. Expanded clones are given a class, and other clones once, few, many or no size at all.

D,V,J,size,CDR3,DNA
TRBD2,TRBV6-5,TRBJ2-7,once,CASSYRTSGGIYEQYF,TGTGCCAGCAGTTACCGGACTAGCGGGGGAATCTACGAGCAGTACTTC
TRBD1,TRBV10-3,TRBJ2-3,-,CAISEGTAKSTDTQYF,TGTGCCATCAGTGAGGGGACAGCGAAAAGCACAGATACGCAGTATTTT
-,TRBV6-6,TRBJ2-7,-,CASSYGQHQYF,TGTGCCAGCAGTTATGGGCAGCATCAGTACTTC
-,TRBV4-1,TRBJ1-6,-,CASSQDGSEGSPLHF,TGCGCCAGCAGCCAAGACGGGAGTGAGGGATCACCCCTCCACTTT
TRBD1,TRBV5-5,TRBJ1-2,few,CASSRGQSNYGYTF,TGTGCCAGCAGCCGGGGACAGTCTAACTATGGCTACACCTTC
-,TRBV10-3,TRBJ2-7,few,CAISESSKYNSYEQYF,TGTGCCATCAGTGAGTCGTCAAAGTACAACTCCTACGAGCAGTACTTC
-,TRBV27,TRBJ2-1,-,CAGHTYNEQFF,TGTGCCGGGCACACCTACAATGAGCAGTTCTTC
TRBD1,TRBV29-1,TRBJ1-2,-,CSVGPDRENGYTF,TGCAGCGTTGGGCCGGACAGGGAGAATGGCTACACCTTC
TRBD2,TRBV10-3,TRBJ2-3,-,CAISDLAGGTDTQYF,TGTGCCATCAGTGACTTAGCGGGGGGGACAGATACGCAGTATTTT
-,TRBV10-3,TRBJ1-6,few,CAISERVGGGRSPLHF,TGTGCCATCAGTGAAAGGGTCGGCGGGGGCAGGTCACCCCTCCACTTT
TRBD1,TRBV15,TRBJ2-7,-,CATSGTWGDRSYEQYF,TGTGCCACCAGCGGTACCTGGGGGGACAGGTCCTACGAGCAGTACTTC
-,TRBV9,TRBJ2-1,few,CASSVDPSYNEQFF,TGTGCCAGCAGCGTAGATCCCTCCTACAATGAGCAGTTCTTC
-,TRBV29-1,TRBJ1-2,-,CSVDRTDYGYTF,TGCAGCGTTGACCGGACGGACTATGGCTACACCTTC
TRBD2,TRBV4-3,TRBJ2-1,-,CASSQTSGGYNEQFF,TGCGCCAGCAGCCAGACTAGCGGGGGTTACAATGAGCAGTTCTTC
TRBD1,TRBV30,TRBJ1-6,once,CAWAGTDNSPLHF,TGTGCCTGGGCCGGGACAGATAATTCACCCCTCCACTTT
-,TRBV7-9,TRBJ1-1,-,CASSLGQNTEAFF,TGTGCCAGCAGCTTAGGCCAGAACACTGAAGCTTTCTTT
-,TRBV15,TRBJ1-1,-,CATSSWASPGAGEAFF,TGTGCCACCAGCAGCTGGGCGAGCCCGGGGGCAGGGGAAGCTTTCTTT
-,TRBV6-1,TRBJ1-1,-,CASSAIQGTEAFF,TGTGCCAGCAGTGCGATACAGGGAACTGAAGCTTTCTTT
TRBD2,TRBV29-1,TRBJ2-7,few,CSVLLGRASYEQYF,TGCAGCGTCCTTCTTGGGAGGGCCTCCTACGAGCAGTACTTC
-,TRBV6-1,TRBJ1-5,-,CASSASYSNQPQHF,TGTGCCAGCTCCGCCTCTTATAGCAATCAGCCCCAGCATTTT
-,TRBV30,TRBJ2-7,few,CAWSRGHNYEQYF,TGTGCCTGGAGTAGAGGACACAACTACGAGCAGTACTTC
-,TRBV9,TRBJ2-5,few,CASSVGQGGETQYF,TGTGCCAGCAGCGTAGGACAGGGAGGAGAGACCCAGTACTTC
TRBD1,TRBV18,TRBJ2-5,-,CASSPPRTGAGETQYF,TGTGCCAGCTCACCACCGAGGACAGGGGCCGGAGAGACCCAGTACTTC
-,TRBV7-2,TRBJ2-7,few,CASSSPTSSYEQYF,TGTGCCAGCAGCTCACCGACGAGCTCCTACGAGCAGTACTTC
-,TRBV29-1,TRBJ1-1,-,CSVDRGYGDTEAFF,TGCAGCGTTGACAGAGGGTACGGGGACACTGAAGCTTTCTTT
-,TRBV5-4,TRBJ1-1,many,CASSLSRVSEAFF,TGTGCCAGCAGCTTGTCGAGGGTGTCTGAAGCTTTCTTT
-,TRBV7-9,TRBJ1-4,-,CASSSGGHKANEKLFF,TGTGCCAGCAGCTCCGGAGGACACAAGGCAAATGAAAAACTGTTTTTT
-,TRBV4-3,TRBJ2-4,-,CASPFRESTRGAKNIQYF,TGCGCCAGCCCCTTCAGGGAGTCTACTCGTGGGGCCAAAAACATTCAGTACTTC
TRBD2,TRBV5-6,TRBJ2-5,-,CASREAGTSGLTQYF,TGTGCCAGCAGGGAAGCCGGGACTAGCGGCCTGACCCAGTACTTC
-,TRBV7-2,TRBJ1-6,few,CASSNKSPLHF,TGTGCCAGCAGCAATAAGTCCCCCCTCCACTTT
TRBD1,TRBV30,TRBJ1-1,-,CAWSQTGTGNTEAFF,TGTGCCTGGAGCCAGACCGGGACAGGGAACACTGAAGCTTTCTTT
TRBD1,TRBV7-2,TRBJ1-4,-,CASSSRTGATEKLFF,TGTGCCAGCAGCTCTAGGACAGGGGCGACTGAAAAACTGTTTTTT
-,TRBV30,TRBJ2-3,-,CAWSNAAADTQYF,TGTGCCTGGAGCAATGCCGCGGCAGATACGCAGTATTTT
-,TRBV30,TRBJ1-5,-,CAWSQDSYNQPQHF,TGTGCCTGGAGCCAAGACAGTTACAATCAGCCCCAGCATTTT
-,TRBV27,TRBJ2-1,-,CASSLQGSGNEQFF,TGTGCCAGCAGTTTACAGGGTAGTGGGAATGAGCAGTTCTTC
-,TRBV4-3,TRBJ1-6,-,CASSQDLVSYGTLHF,TGCGCCAGCAGCCAAGATCTTGTTAGCTACGGGACCCTCCACTTT
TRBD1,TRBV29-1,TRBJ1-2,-,CSVEDRGSPAGYGYTF,TGCAGCGTTGAGGACAGGGGATCACCCGCTGGCTATGGCTACACCTTC
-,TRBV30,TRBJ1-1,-,CAWISGGLKAFF,TGTGCCTGGATTTCGGGGGGCCTGAAGGCTTTCTTT
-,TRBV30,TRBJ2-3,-,CAWSTGTDTQYF,TGTGCCTGGAGTACCGGGACAGATACGCAGTATTTT
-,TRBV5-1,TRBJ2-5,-,CASSLGEETQYF,TGCGCCAGCAGCTTGGGGGAAGAGACCCAGTACTTC
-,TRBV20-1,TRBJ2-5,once,CSARVGETQYF,TGCAGTGCTAGAGTGGGGGAGACCCAGTACTTC
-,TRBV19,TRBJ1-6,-,CASSAEGNPPSPLHF,TGTGCCAGTAGCGCCGAAGGGAATCCTCCCTCACCCCTCCACTTT
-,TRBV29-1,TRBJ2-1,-,CSVGGKTNEQFF,TGCAGCGTTGGGGGTAAGACGAATGAGCAGTTCTTC
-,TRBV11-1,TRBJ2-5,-,CASSLAHSTGETQYF,TGTGCCAGCAGCTTAGCGCACAGCACCGGGGAGACCCAGTACTTC
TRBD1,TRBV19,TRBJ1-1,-,CASSKGTVGTEAFF,TGTGCCAGTAGTAAAGGGACAGTTGGAACTGAAGCTTTCTTT
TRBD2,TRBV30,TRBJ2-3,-,CAWTLRGGDTQYF,TGTGCCTGGACACTACGGGGGGGAGATACGCAGTATTTT